Presented here are 27 T cell receptor beta chains from one specimen sequenced in a study of T cells in Graves' hyperthyroidism and ophthalmopathy. What was amplified from RNA transcripts were TCR beta CDR3 regions. HTBI primers were employed in a first-round RT-PCR of the TCR CDR3. TCRdb called the multiplex PCR reads again in MiXCR, with one record for every CDR3 protein. The sample lists some 300,000 distinct CDR3 sequences; about 19% were seen once. Sequenced material: blood. These receptors were collected from a man aged 50-60 years with Graves' ophthalmopathy.

This clonotype was observed a handful of times. The rearrangement joins TRBV6-5 to TRBJ2-7; a possible D gene is TRBD2 (6 bases). Trimming cost V 0 bases and J 6 bases, with 15 bases left between them. CDR1 MNHEY and CDR2 SVGAGI come from the germline V gene. The CDR3 runs to 15 residues. The CDR3 nucleotides are TGTGCCAGCAGTTACTCCCACGGGGGAGGTGCCGAGCAGTACTTC. Its protein product is CASSYSHGGGAEQYF.

This rearrangement joins TRBV7-9 to TRBJ2-1; a possible D gene is TRBD2 (5 bases). The V gene's germline CDR1 is SEHNR and CDR2 FQNEAQ (reference sequence). The CDR3 is 12 amino acids. The V end was cut by 2 bases, the J end by 9 bases, with 8 bases between. This chain's CDR3 is CASSLNAGEQFF. CDR3 nucleotides: TGTGCCAGCAGCTTAAATGCGGGTGAGCAGTTCTTC.

To note about this clonotype: This may arise from a read error, as a much more abundant clone is one base away. This chain connects TRBV5-1 to TRBJ2-7; TRBD1 matches 12 bases. The CDR3 consists of 15 residues. From germline, CDR1 is SGHRS and CDR2 YFSETQ. The V and J ends lost 3 bases and 2 bases, in that order; junction bases with no gene match: 3. The CDR3 spells CASSSGQGAAYEQYF. The CDR3 bases are TGCGCCAGCAGCTCGGGACAGGGGGCCGCCTACGAGCAGTACTTC. The whole variable domain, filled in from reference TRBV5-1 and TRBJ2-7, reads KAGVTQTPRYLIKTRGQQVTLSCSPISGHRSVSWYQQTPGQGLQFLFEYFSETQRNKGNFPGRFSGRQFSNSRSEMNVSTLELGDSALYLCASSSGQGAAYEQYFGPGTRLTVT.

The V and J genes are TRBV7-9 and TRBJ2-7, with D unresolved. The CDR3 is 14 amino acids. Trimming cost V 4 bases and J 4 bases, with 14 bases left between them. Per germline, CDR1 SEHNR and CDR2 FQNEAQ (reference sequence). Here the CDR3 DNA reads TGTGCCAGCAGCTCGAGTTTGGGGTGGTACGAGCAGTACTTC. Translated: CASSSSLGWYEQYF.

This rearrangement joins TRBV24-1 to TRBJ2-3; 8 bases match TRBD1. The germline CDR1 and CDR2 sequences are KGHDR and SFDVKD. V dropped 5 bases and J dropped 2; count of bases not matched to a gene: 8. The CDR3 contains 16 residues. The CDR3 is CATSVLGTGDTDTQYF. The CDR3 region has the DNA TGTGCCACCAGTGTCCTGGGGACAGGAGACACAGATACGCAGTATTTT.

This clonotype came up a few times. This chain links TRBV4-1 with TRBJ2-1, with D uncertain. Germline CDR1 and CDR2: MGHRA and YSYEKL. V lost 1 base to trimming and J lost 6 bases, with 19 bases between them. CDR3 length equals 17 residues. The CDR3 DNA is TGCGCCAGCAGCCAAGGGCCAGGCGGTGAAATGACCAATGAGCAGTTCTTC. This sequence encodes CASSQGPGGEMTNEQFF.

This chain uses TRBV15 with TRBJ2-5; TRBD1 aligns across 8 bases. CDR1 and CDR2 (germline): LNHNV, YYDKDF (reference sequence). Unmatched junction bases numbered 1, after V lost 2 bases and J lost 5 bases. The CDR3 extends over 13 amino acids. In DNA, the CDR3 is TGTGCCACCAGCAGAAGACAGGGGGAGACCCAGTACTTC. As protein: CATSRRQGETQYF.

This clonotype occurred a few times. The V call is TRBV10-3, the J call TRBJ2-3; D gene unclear. Trimming took off 0 bases at V and 10 bases at J, with 11 bases between the two ends. Per the germline V gene, CDR1 is ENHRY and CDR2 is SYGVKD. The CDR3 loop spans 13 amino acids. CDR3 nucleotide sequence: TGTGCCATCAGTGAGTCGGGTTCGGTTGCGCAGTATTTT. This sequence encodes CAISESGSVAQYF.

This clonotype came up a few times. One junction end does not reproduce the germline sequence, and a read error may be involved. The rearrangement uses TRBV27 and TRBJ2-2, with D perhaps TRBD1 or TRBD2 (5 bases each). The CDR3 has 15 residues. Germline V gene sequence: CDR1 MNHEY, CDR2 SMNVEV (reference sequence). The CDR3 loop reads CASSLGRTNNGELFF. The DNA of the CDR3 is TGTGCCAGCAGTTTGGGACGGACCAACAACGGGGAGCTGTTTTTT.

This clonotype came up many times. The chain uses TRBV19 and TRBJ2-7, with no clear D. Germline CDR1 reads LNHDA; CDR2 reads SQIVND (reference sequence). Trimming took off 3 bases at V and 2 bases at J, with 8 bases between the two ends. The CDR3 is 13 residues long. The CDR3 is CASSMVDAYEQYF. CDR3 in DNA: TGTGCCAGTAGTATGGTCGATGCCTACGAGCAGTACTTC.

This chain connects TRBV6-1 to TRBJ2-7; a weak D match, TRBD2 (5 bases). V gave up 1 base and J gave up 6 bases, with 13 bases separating them. The CDR3 contains 14 residues. Germline CDR1 and CDR2: MNHNS and SASEGT. As DNA, the CDR3 is TGTGCCAGCAGTGAAGGGACGGGATACAGCGAGCAGTACTTC. This gives the protein CASSEGTGYSEQYF.

The chain combines TRBV27 with TRBJ2-1, with 9 bases fitting TRBD2. The CDR3 totals 16 residues. With 5 bases clipped from V and 0 bases from J, the junction kept 5 bases outside the gene matches. Looked up from germline, CDR1 is MNHEY and CDR2 is SMNVEV (reference sequence). The CDR3 spells CASSPNSGSSYNEQFF. The CDR3 region has the DNA TGTGCCAGCAGTCCCAATAGCGGGAGCTCCTACAATGAGCAGTTCTTC.

This clonotype was detected many times. This chain connects TRBV5-1 to TRBJ2-7; TRBD1 might be the D (5 bases). The ends were cut back, 8 bases at V and 3 bases at J, with 15 bases in the middle. The CDR3 is made up of 13 amino acids. Germline V gene sequence: CDR1 SGHRS, CDR2 YFSETQ. The CDR3 bases are TGCGCCAGTCAACAGGCTCCGGGCTACGAGCAGTACTTC. It translates to CASQQAPGYEQYF. The complete variable domain, with remaining parts taken from reference TRBV5-1 and TRBJ2-7, reads KAGVTQTPRYLIKTRGQQVTLSCSPISGHRSVSWYQQTPGQGLQFLFEYFSETQRNKGNFPGRFSGRQFSNSRSEMNVSTLELGDSALYLCASQQAPGYEQYFGPGTRLTVT.

This clonotype showed up many times. The V call is TRBV5-1, the J call TRBJ2-7, with D tentatively TRBD1 (6 bases). Germline V gene sequence: CDR1 SGHRS, CDR2 YFSETQ. V shed 1 base and J shed 2 bases, with 10 bases lying between them. The CDR3 has 14 residues. The CDR3 region has the DNA TGCGCCAGCAGCTTGACAGGGTTCGCCTACGAGCAGTACTTC. Translation gives CASSLTGFAYEQYF.

A few counts support this clonotype. The chain joins TRBV7-3 to TRBJ2-1; D may be TRBD1 or TRBD2 (7 bases each). There are 18 residues in the CDR3. V dropped 6 bases and J dropped 2 bases, with 23 bases sitting between them. Per the germline V gene, CDR1 is SGHTA and CDR2 is FQGTGA. The CDR3 loop is CASSKDRAAGVPYNEQFF. The CDR3 nucleotides are TGTGCCAGCAGTAAAGACAGGGCGGCGGGAGTCCCCTACAATGAGCAGTTCTTC.

V usage is TRBV7-2 and J usage is TRBJ2-3, with D uncertain. Germline V gene sequence: CDR1 SGHTA, CDR2 FQGNSA. V shed 3 bases and J shed 2 bases, with 9 bases lying between them. The CDR3 totals 14 residues. The CDR3 DNA follows: TGTGCCAGCAGCTTGTCCCCTGTCACAGATACGCAGTATTTT. This sequence encodes CASSLSPVTDTQYF. The whole variable domain, filled in from reference TRBV7-2 and TRBJ2-3, reads GAGVSQSPSNKVTEKGKDVELRCDPISGHTALYWYRQSLGQGLEFLIYFQGNSAPDKSGLPSDRFSAERTGGSVSTLTIQRTQQEDSAVYLCASSLSPVTDTQYFGPGTRLTVL.

In this sample, this clonotype turned up many times. In DNA form, the CDR3 reads TGTGCCAGCAGTTACGCACAGGGGAGGAGTGAGCAGTTCTTC. This translates into CASSYAQGRSEQFF. The chain joins TRBV6-2 or TRBV6-3 to TRBJ2-1; tentatively, D is TRBD1 (7 bases). This CDR3 spans 14 amino acids. V lost 2 bases, J lost 9 bases, and 14 bases lay in between. CDR1 and CDR2 (germline): MNHEY, SVGEGT.

Concerning this clonotype: This could be a read error, since a much larger clone is one nucleotide away. The chain combines TRBV10-3 with TRBJ2-7, with TRBD2 matching over 9 bases. Per germline, CDR1 ENHRY and CDR2 SYGVKD. The ends lost 7 bases at V and 5 bases at J; junction bases unmatched: 6. The CDR3 sequence is 13 residues long. CDR3 region: CAITASGIDEQYF. The CDR3 bases are TGTGCCATCACGGCTAGCGGGATTGACGAGCAGTACTTC.

A few counts support this clonotype. The chain couples TRBV6-1 to TRBJ1-1; D is uncertain. Germline V gene data show CDR1 as MNHNS and CDR2 as SASEGT. Trimming removed 5 bases at V and 4 bases at J, with 11 bases between. CDR3 length: 13 residues. The CDR3 nucleotides are TGTGCCAGCAGTTTAAACGTGGCCACTGAAGCTTTCTTT. It yields the protein CASSLNVATEAFF.

The chain uses TRBV14 and TRBJ2-1; no clear D gene. Germline assignment: CDR1 SGHDN and CDR2 FVKESK. V was pared by 5 bases and J by 6 bases, with 20 bases between. CDR3 length: 16 amino acids. CDR3 nucleotides: TGTGCCAGCAGCGCCCCTCGTCTCTGGCTACCCAATGAGCAGTTCTTC. It encodes CASSAPRLWLPNEQFF. Together with reference TRBV14 and TRBJ2-1, the CDR3 gives the full variable domain: EAGVTQFPSHSVIEKGQTVTLRCDPISGHDNLYWYRRVMGKEIKFLLHFVKESKQDESGMPNNRFLAERTGGTYSTLKVQPAELEDSGVYFCASSAPRLWLPNEQFFGPGTRLTVL.

A few counts support this clonotype. The chain has TRBV28 and TRBJ1-1, with TRBD1 matching over 7 bases. CDR1 is MDHEN, CDR2 SYDVKM, per germline. V dropped 10 bases and J dropped 6; count of bases not matched to a gene: 8. CDR3 length equals 12 residues. The CDR3, as DNA: TGTGCCACTAGACCAGGGGGGGCTGAAGCTTTCTTT. Translated: CATRPGGAEAFF.

The genes are TRBV24-1 and TRBJ2-2; D unresolved. Germline values: CDR1 KGHDR, CDR2 SFDVKD. Trimming pared 8 bases from V and 5 bases from J, leaving 11 bases between. CDR3 size: 13 residues. The CDR3: CATKPSTTGELFF. Here the CDR3 DNA reads TGTGCCACCAAACCCTCAACTACCGGGGAGCTGTTTTTT.

The sample holds many counts of this clonotype. This chain connects TRBV7-2 to TRBJ2-3, with D possibly being TRBD1 (6 bases). The germline V and J ends were trimmed by 5 bases and 5 bases, with 17 bases remaining between them. The CDR3 covers 15 residues. Germline lookup yields CDR1 SGHTA and CDR2 FQGNSA. The CDR3 bases are TGTGCCAGCAGCCCCCAGGGGCTAGTGGTAGATACGCAGTATTTT. This codes for CASSPQGLVVDTQYF. The full variable domain, rest sourced from reference TRBV7-2 and TRBJ2-3, is GAGVSQSPSNKVTEKGKDVELRCDPISGHTALYWYRQSLGQGLEFLIYFQGNSAPDKSGLPSDRFSAERTGGSVSTLTIQRTQQEDSAVYLCASSPQGLVVDTQYFGPGTRLTVL.

The chain employs TRBV6-6 and TRBJ2-7; D is unresolved. Germline-derived CDR1 and CDR2 are MNHNY and SVGAGI (reference sequence). This CDR3 comprises 17 residues. The germline V and J ends were trimmed by 0 bases and 4 bases, with 19 bases remaining between them. The CDR3 reads CASSYSGGGLVIYEQYF. The DNA for the CDR3 is TGTGCCAGCAGTTACTCCGGCGGTGGGTTGGTTATATACGAGCAGTACTTC.

This clonotype was detected a few times. The J gene is TRBJ2-7, the V gene TRBV6-1; D might be TRBD1 (5 bases). V lost 6 bases and J lost 2, with 11 bases in between. Germline CDR1 is MNHNS and CDR2 is SASEGT. This CDR3 contains 13 residues. The CDR3, as DNA: TGTGCCAGCAGCACACAGGAAGCCTACGAGCAGTACTTC. The encoded protein is CASSTQEAYEQYF.

The chain employs TRBV6-1 and TRBJ1-5; D not resolved. Looked up from germline, CDR1 is MNHNS and CDR2 is SASEGT. The V and J ends lost 7 bases and 3 bases respectively, with 10 bases between them. This CDR3 contains 13 residues. The CDR3 coding sequence is TGTGCCAGCAATAACCATGACAATCAGCCCCAGCATTTT. This translates into CASNNHDNQPQHF.

V and J are TRBV6-1 and TRBJ1-1, with D hard to call. The germline V gene has CDR1 MNHNS and CDR2 SASEGT. The CDR3 is made up of 12 amino acids. Trimming stripped 10 bases from V and 3 bases from J, with 12 bases between. CDR3 nucleotides: TGTGCCACCAAAGGGCCCTACACTGAAGCTTTCTTT. As protein: CATKGPYTEAFF.